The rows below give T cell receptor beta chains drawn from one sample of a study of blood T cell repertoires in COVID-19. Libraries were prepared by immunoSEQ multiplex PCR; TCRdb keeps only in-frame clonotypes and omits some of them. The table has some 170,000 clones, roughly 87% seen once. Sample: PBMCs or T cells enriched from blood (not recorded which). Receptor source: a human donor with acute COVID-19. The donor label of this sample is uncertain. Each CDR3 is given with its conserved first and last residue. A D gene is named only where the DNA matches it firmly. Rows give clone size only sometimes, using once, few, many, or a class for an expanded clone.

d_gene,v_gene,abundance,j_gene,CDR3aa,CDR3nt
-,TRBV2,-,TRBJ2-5,CASSETVVTRATQYF,TGTGCCAGCAGTGAAACGGTCGTCACTAGGGCCACCCAGTACTTC
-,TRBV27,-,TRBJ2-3,CASSLASTDTQYF,TGTGCCAGCAGTTTGGCTAGCACAGATACGCAGTATTTT
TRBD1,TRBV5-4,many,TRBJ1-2,CASSSGTGSFYGYTF,TGTGCCAGCAGCTCTGGGACAGGGTCATTCTATGGCTACACCTTC
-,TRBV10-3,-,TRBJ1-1,CATQGGEVTEAFF,TGTGCCACTCAGGGAGGGGAGGTAACTGAAGCTTTCTTT
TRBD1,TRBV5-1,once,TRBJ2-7,CASRQGASYEQYF,TGCGCCAGCAGGCAGGGGGCATCCTACGAGCAGTACTTC
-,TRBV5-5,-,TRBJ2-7,CASSLAAGITYEQYF,TGTGCCAGCAGCTTGGCCGCAGGGATAACCTACGAGCAGTACTTC
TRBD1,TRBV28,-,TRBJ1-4,CASSVPGQGSNEKLFF,TGTGCCAGCAGCGTCCCGGGACAGGGGTCTAATGAAAAACTGTTTTTT
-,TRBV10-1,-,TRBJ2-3,CASSESSGSTDTQYF,TGCGCCAGCAGTGAGTCCTCAGGGAGCACAGATACGCAGTATTTT
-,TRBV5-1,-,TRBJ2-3,CASSFRLLTDTQYF,TGCGCCAGCAGCTTCAGACTCCTCACAGATACGCAGTATTTT
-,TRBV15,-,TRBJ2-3,CATSSSSGDSSTDTQYF,TGTGCCACCAGCAGTTCCTCGGGGGACTCTAGCACAGATACGCAGTATTTT
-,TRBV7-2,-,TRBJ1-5,CASSPGGQPNQPQHF,TGTGCCAGCAGCCCTGGAGGCCAGCCCAATCAGCCCCAGCATTTT
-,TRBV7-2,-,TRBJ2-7,CASSLDTFSYEQYF,TGTGCCAGCAGCTTGGACACGTTCTCCTACGAGCAGTACTTC
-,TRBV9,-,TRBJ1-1,CASSVDAAQMNTEAFF,TGTGCCAGCAGCGTAGATGCCGCACAGATGAACACTGAAGCTTTCTTT
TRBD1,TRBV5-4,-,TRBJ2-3,CASSAPGQITYTQYF,TGTGCCAGCAGCGCGCCGGGACAGATAACCTATACGCAGTATTTT
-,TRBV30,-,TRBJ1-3,CAWSPAISGNTIYF,TGTGCCTGGAGTCCCGCTATCTCTGGAAACACCATATATTTT
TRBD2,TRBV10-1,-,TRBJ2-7,CATLIAGGRYEQYF,TGCGCCACCTTAATAGCGGGGGGGCGGTACGAGCAGTACTTC
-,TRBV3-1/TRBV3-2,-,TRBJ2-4,CASSQVPRSREGAKNIQYF,TGTGCCAGCAGCCAAGTCCCCCGGTCGAGGGAAGGGGCCAAAAACATTCAGTACTTC
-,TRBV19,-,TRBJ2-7,CASARDTYEQYF,TGTGCCAGTGCGAGGGACACCTACGAGCAGTACTTC
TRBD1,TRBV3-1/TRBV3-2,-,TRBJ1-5,CASSLGTGNNQPQHF,TGTGCCAGCAGCCTCGGGACAGGGAATAATCAGCCCCAGCATTTT
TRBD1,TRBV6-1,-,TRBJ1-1,CASSEQPGQGEAFF,TGTGCCAGCAGTGAGCAGCCGGGACAGGGAGAAGCTTTCTTT
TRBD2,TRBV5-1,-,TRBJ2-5,CASSSGTSGGRRETQYF,TGCGCCAGCAGCTCCGGGACTAGCGGGGGGCGGAGAGAGACCCAGTACTTC
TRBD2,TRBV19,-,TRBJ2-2,CASTLAGRTGELFF,TGTGCCAGTACGCTAGCGGGGCGCACCGGGGAGCTGTTTTTT
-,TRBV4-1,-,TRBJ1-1,CASSQEGGLGQGRSMNTEAFF,TGCGCCAGCAGCCAAGAAGGAGGCCTTGGGCAGGGGCGATCCATGAACACTGAAGCTTTCTTT
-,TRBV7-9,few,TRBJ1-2,CASSLAVSAGYYGYTF,TGTGCCAGCAGCTTAGCTGTCTCGGCAGGTTACTATGGCTACACCTTC
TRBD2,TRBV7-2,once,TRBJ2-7,CASSRTSFAYEQYF,TGTGCCAGCAGCCGGACTAGTTTTGCCTACGAGCAGTACTTC
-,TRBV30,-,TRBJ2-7,CAWSGGPYEQYF,TGTGCCTGGAGTGGCGGCCCCTACGAGCAGTACTTC
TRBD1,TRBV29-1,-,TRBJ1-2,CSALDRAGVDYTF,TGCAGCGCCTTGGACAGGGCGGGGGTGGACTACACCTTC
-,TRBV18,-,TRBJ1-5,CASSPWRVSNQPQHF,TGTGCCAGCTCACCCTGGCGGGTCAGCAATCAGCCCCAGCATTTT
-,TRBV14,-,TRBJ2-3,CASSPREVSLSTDTQYF,TGTGCCAGCAGCCCGCGTGAGGTCTCTCTCAGCACAGATACGCAGTATTTT
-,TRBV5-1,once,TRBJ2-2,CASSLAVAPNTGELFF,TGCGCCAGCAGCTTGGCCGTAGCGCCGAACACCGGGGAGCTGTTTTTT
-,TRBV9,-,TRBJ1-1,CASSRGDTEAFF,TGTGCCAGCAGCAGGGGCGACACTGAAGCTTTCTTT
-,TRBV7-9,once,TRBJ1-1,CASSLASSTGGAFF,TGTGCCAGCAGCTTAGCTTCCAGTACGGGGGGAGCTTTCTTT
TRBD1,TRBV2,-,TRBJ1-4,CASSPDRGREKLFF,TGTGCCAGCAGTCCGGACAGGGGGCGAGAAAAACTGTTTTTT
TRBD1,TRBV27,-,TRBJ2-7,CASSLAGQGYEQYF,TGTGCCAGCAGTTTGGCGGGACAGGGTTACGAGCAGTACTTC
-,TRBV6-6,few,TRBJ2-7,CASSYSNFEEQYF,TGTGCCAGCAGTTATTCAAATTTCGAGGAGCAGTACTTC
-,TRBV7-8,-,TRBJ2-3,CASSFYGLEGTDTQYF,TGTGCCAGCAGCTTCTATGGGCTGGAGGGGACAGATACGCAGTATTTT
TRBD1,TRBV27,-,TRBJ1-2,CASSLSQGGYGYTF,TGTGCCAGCAGTTTATCACAGGGGGGCTATGGCTACACCTTC
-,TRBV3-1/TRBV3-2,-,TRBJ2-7,CASSQDGQYDDEQYF,TGTGCCAGCAGCCAAGACGGACAGTACGACGACGAGCAGTACTTC
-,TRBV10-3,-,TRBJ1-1,CATGRGNTEAFF,TGTGCCACCGGGAGGGGGAACACTGAAGCTTTCTTT
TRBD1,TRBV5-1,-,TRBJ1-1,CASSIAGTGRNTEAFF,TGCGCCAGCAGCATCGCCGGGACAGGGAGGAACACTGAAGCTTTCTTT
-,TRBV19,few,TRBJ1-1,CASCGAPLKGEAFF,TGTGCCAGTTGCGGGGCCCCCCTTAAGGGTGAAGCTTTCTTT
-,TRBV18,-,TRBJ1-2,CASQSGVRAYGYTF,TGTGCCAGTCAGTCGGGGGTACGGGCTTATGGCTACACCTTC
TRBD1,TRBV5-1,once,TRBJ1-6,CASSGRQGASYNSPLHF,TGCGCCAGCAGCGGGCGGCAGGGGGCATCCTATAATTCACCCCTCCACTTT
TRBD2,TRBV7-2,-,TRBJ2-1,CASSLDIPRGDNEQFF,TGTGCCAGCAGCTTAGACATCCCTCGGGGGGACAATGAGCAGTTCTTC
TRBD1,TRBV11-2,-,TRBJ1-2,CASSFGQGLDGYTF,TGTGCCAGCAGCTTCGGACAGGGTTTGGATGGCTACACCTTC
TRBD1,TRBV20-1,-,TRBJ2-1,CSARVGWDSYNEQFF,TGCAGTGCTCGTGTCGGCTGGGACAGTTACAATGAGCAGTTCTTC
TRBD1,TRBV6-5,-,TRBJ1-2,CASSYSGQGDYGYTF,TGTGCCAGCAGTTACTCGGGTCAGGGGGACTATGGCTACACCTTC
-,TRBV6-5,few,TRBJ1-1,CASSYSGGATEAFF,TGTGCCAGCAGTTACTCAGGAGGGGCGACTGAAGCTTTCTTT
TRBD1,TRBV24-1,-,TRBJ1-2,CATSNADRGLGGDGYTF,TGTGCCACCAGTAATGCCGACAGGGGGCTCGGAGGCGATGGCTACACCTTC
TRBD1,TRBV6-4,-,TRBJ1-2,CASSESGTGYGYTF,TGTGCCAGCAGTGAATCCGGGACAGGGTATGGCTACACCTTC
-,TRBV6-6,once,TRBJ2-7,CATGSVKAYEQYF,TGTGCCACCGGTAGCGTAAAGGCCTACGAGCAGTACTTC
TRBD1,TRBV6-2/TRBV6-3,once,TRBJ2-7,CASSYPTGGFYEQYF,TGTGCCAGCAGTTACCCGACAGGGGGGTTCTACGAGCAGTACTTC
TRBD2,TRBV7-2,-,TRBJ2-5,CASSFDIAGLQETQYF,TGTGCCAGCAGCTTCGACATAGCGGGTCTCCAAGAGACCCAGTACTTC
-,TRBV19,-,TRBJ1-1,CASNMNTEAFF,TGTGCCAGTAATATGAACACTGAAGCTTTCTTT
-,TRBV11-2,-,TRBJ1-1,CASSLDDRMKAFF,TGTGCCAGCAGCTTGGACGACAGGATGAAGGCTTTCTTT
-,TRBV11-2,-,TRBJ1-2,CASSLGRNLYGYTF,TGTGCCAGCAGCTTAGGGCGGAACCTCTATGGCTACACCTTC
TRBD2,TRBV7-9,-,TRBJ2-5,CASRARVLADQETQYF,TGTGCCAGCAGAGCGAGGGTACTAGCGGACCAAGAGACCCAGTACTTC
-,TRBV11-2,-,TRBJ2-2,CASSSTRGHGELFF,TGTGCCAGCAGCTCCACCCGGGGACACGGGGAGCTGTTTTTT
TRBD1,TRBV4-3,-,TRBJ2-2,CASSQETGAGELFF,TGCGCCAGCAGCCAAGAAACAGGGGCCGGGGAGCTGTTTTTT